This T cell receptor (beta chain) was profiled in a study of post-analysis software for immune sequencing data. Whole-study context: Progressive-relapsing, secondary progressive and relapsing-remitting multiple sclerosis were among the disease courses included.

Study-level findings and limits: Among 5 or 6 TRBV segments more frequent in patients than controls were TRBV5-6, TRBV5-1 and TRBV20-1. By F measure, samples from a shared preparation batch strongly co-clustered. Significantly lower normalized Chao1 diversity was found in patients with multiple sclerosis relative to controls.

Each TCR beta cDNA library carried unique molecular identifiers. Some 500,000 cDNA molecules were obtained per 1 to 10 million input T cells. TCRdb independently ran MiXCR on the PCR reads; one entry per CDR3 protein. In the table there are about 540,000 distinct CDR3 sequences, under 40% of which are singletons. The germline V gene encodes CDR1 MNHNY and CDR2 SVGAGI (reference sequence). The V end was cut by 5 bases, the J end by 3 bases, with 14 bases between. The CDR3 sequence is 14 residues long. The table lists this clonotype with a few counts. The antigen is unknown. The TCR was taken from a girl younger than 18 with multiple sclerosis. Sequenced material: blood. V usage is TRBV6-6 and J usage is TRBJ2-7, with a possible D match to TRBD1 (8 bases). The CDR3 region is CASSVTGGVYEQYF. CDR3 sequence (DNA): TGTGCCAGCAGTGTTACAGGGGGGGTCTACGAGCAGTACTTC.